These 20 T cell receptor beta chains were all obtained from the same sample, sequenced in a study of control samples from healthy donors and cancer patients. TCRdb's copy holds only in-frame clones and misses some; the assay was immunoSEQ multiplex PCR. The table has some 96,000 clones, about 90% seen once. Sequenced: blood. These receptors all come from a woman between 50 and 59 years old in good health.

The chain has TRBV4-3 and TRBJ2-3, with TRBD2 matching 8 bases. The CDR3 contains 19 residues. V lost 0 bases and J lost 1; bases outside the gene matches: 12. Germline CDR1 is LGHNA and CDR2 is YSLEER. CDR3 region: CASSQDSLGGSGGTDTQYF. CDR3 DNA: TGCGCCAGCAGCCAAGATAGCTTGGGTGGTAGCGGGGGCACAGATACGCAGTATTTT.

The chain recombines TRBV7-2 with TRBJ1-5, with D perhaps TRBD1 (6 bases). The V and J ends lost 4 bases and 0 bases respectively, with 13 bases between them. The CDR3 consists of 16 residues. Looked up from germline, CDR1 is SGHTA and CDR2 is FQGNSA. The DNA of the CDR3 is TGTGCCAGCAGCTACCGGGAGGGGGTTAGCAATCAGCCCCAGCATTTT. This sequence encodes CASSYREGVSNQPQHF.

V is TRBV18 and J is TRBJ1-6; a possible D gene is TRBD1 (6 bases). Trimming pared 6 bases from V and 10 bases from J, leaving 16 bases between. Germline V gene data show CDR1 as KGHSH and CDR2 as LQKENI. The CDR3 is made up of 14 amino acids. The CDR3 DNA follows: TGTGCCAGCTCCTCGGCAGGGGAAAGATCACCCCTCCACTTT. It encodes CASSSAGERSPLHF.

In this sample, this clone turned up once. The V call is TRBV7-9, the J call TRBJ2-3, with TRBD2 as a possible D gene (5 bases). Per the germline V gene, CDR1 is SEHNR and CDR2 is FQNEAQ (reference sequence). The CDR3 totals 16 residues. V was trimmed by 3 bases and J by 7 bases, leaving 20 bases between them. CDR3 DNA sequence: TGTGCCAGCAGCTTGGAATGGTACGGGATTTCAAATACGCAGTATTTT. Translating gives CASSLEWYGISNTQYF. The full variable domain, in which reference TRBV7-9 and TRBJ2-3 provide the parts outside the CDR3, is DTGVSQNPRHKITKRGQNVTFRCDPISEHNRLYWYRQTLGQGPEFLTYFQNEAQLEKSRLLSDRFSAERPKGSFSTLEIQRTEQGDSAMYLCASSLEWYGISNTQYFGPGTRLTVL.

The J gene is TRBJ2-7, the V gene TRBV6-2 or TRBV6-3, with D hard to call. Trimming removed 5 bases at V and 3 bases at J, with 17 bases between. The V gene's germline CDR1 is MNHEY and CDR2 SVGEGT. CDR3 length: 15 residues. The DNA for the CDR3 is TGTGCCAGCAGTCTGGACGGGTCTGTATTCTACGAGCAGTACGTC. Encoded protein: CASSLDGSVFYEQYV.

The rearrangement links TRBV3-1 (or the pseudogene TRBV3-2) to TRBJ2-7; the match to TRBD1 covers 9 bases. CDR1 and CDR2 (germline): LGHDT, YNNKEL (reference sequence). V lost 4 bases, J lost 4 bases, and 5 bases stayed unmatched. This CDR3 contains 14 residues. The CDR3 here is CASSPTGGGYEQYF. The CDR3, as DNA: TGTGCCAGCAGCCCGACAGGGGGAGGGTACGAGCAGTACTTC.

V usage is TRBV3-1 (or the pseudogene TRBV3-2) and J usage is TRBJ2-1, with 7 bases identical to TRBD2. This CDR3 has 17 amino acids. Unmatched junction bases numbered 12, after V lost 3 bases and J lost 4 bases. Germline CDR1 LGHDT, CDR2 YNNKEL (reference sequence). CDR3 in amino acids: CASSHDTSDINYNEQFF. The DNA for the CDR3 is TGTGCCAGCAGCCACGACACTAGCGACATAAATTACAATGAGCAGTTCTTC.

The CDR3 sequence is CASSAVGGTDTQYF. Written as DNA, the CDR3 is TGTGCCAGCAGCGCGGTGGGTGGCACAGATACGCAGTATTTT. The chain is built from TRBV9 and TRBJ2-3, with D unclear. Trimming took off 3 bases at V and 1 base at J, with 9 bases between the two ends. Germline V lookup: CDR1 SGDLS, CDR2 YYNGEE. The CDR3 runs 14 residues.

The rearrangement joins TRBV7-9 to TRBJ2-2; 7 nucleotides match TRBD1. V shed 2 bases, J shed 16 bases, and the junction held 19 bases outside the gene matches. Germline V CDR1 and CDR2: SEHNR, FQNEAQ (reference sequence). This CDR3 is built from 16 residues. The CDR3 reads CASSLIYRGKARVPFF. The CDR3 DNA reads TGTGCCAGCAGCTTAATCTACAGGGGAAAGGCCCGAGTCCCGTTTTTT.

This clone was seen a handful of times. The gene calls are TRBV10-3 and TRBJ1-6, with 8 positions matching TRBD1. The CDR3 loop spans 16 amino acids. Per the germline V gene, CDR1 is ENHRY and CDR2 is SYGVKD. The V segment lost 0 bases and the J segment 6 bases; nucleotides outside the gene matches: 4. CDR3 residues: CAISESLGQANSPLHF. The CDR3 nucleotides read TGTGCCATCAGTGAGTCTCTGGGACAGGCTAATTCACCCCTCCACTTT.

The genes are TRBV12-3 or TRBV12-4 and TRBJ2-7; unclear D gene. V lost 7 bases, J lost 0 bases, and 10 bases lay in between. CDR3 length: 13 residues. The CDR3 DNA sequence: TGTGCCAGCATGTTGTTAGCCTCCTACGAGCAGTACGTC. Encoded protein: CASMLLASYEQYV.

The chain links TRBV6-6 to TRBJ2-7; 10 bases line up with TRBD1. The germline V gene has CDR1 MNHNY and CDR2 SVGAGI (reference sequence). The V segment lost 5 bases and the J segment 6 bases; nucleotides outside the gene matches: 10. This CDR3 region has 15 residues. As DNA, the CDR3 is TGTGCCAGCAGTGACCGGGACAGGGGCCTTCGCGAGCAGTACTTC. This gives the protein CASSDRDRGLREQYF.

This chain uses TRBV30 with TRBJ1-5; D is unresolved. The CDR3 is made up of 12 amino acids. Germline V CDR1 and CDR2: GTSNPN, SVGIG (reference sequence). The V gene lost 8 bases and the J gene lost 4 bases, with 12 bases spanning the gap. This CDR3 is CAQKTGNQPQHF. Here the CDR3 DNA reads TGTGCCCAAAAGACCGGGAATCAGCCCCAGCATTTT.

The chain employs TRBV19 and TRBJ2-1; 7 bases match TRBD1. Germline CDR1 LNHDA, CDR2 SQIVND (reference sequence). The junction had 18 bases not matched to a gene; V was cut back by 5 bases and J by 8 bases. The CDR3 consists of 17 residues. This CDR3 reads CASSPRGDRAPGDEQFF. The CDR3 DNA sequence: TGTGCCAGTAGTCCCCGAGGAGACAGGGCTCCCGGCGATGAGCAGTTCTTC.

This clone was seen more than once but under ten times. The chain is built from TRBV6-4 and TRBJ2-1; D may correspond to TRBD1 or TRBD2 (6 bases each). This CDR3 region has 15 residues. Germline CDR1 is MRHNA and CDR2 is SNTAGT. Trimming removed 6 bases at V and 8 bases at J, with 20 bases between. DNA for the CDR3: TGTGCCAGCAGCGCCACGGGGGCGGGAACGGATGAGCAGTTCTTC. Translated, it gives CASSATGAGTDEQFF.

The CDR3 bases are TGTGCCAGCAGTCCCGGAGATAGTACTGAAGCTTTCTTT. Protein product: CASSPGDSTEAFF. V gene TRBV27 combines with J gene TRBJ1-1; D gene ambiguous. V lost 5 bases and J 5 bases, leaving 12 bases between the germline ends. CDR1 is MNHEY, CDR2 SMNVEV, per germline (reference sequence). The CDR3 consists of 13 residues.

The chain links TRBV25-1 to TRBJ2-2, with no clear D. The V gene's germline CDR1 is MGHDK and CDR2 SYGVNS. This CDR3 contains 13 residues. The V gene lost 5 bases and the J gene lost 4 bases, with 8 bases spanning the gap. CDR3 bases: TGTGCCAGCAGTTTCACAGCCACCGGGGAGCTGTTTTTT. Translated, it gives CASSFTATGELFF.

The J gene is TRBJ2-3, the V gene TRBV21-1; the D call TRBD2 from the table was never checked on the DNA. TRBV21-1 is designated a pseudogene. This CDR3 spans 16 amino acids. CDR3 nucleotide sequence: TGTGCCAGCAGCAAAGAAGCTAGCGGACAGACAGATACGCAGTATTTT. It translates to CASSKEASGQTDTQYF.

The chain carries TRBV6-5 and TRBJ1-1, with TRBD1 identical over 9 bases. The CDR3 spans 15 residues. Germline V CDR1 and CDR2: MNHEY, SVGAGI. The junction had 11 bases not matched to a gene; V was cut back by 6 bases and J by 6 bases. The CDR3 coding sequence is TGTGCCAGCAGGGATCGGACAGGGGTTAATTCTGAAGCTTTCTTT. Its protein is CASRDRTGVNSEAFF.

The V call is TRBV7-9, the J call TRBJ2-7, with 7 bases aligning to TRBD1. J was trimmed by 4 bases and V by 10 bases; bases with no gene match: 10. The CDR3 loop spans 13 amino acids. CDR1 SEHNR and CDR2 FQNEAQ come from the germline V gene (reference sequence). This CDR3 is CATQGQGEYEQYF. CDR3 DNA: TGTGCCACCCAGGGCCAGGGGGAGTACGAGCAGTACTTC.